This T cell receptor beta chain came from a study of metastatic and nonmetastatic thyroid tumors. Study-level background: The comparison covered peripheral blood and tumor or nodule tissue in malignant and benign thyroid patients.

Per the original data handling: Differences in CDR3 between clinicopathological groups were drawn on to build a classifier intended to discriminate distant-metastatic papillary thyroid cancer patients. TCRdb re-clonotyped the PCR reads via MiXCR. In this record, the V and J calls reflect TCRdb's handling and not the investigators' own analysis. The data hold around 61,000 clones, with roughly 30% observed a single time. Notes on the study in general: Significantly higher TCR beta diversity was reportedly seen in malignant thyroid tumors than benign nodules, in blood and tumor.

This clone was observed a few times. What it binds is unknown. Patients were all untreated before their thyroid surgery. The V and J ends lost 5 bases and 5 bases, in that order; junction bases with no gene match: 9. The CDR3 contains 15 residues. Germline-derived CDR1 and CDR2 are LNHDA and SQIVND (reference sequence). This clonotype was obtained from a female donor with papillary thyroid cancer or a benign thyroid nodule (not recorded which). Some clones in this sample may be carry-over from other donors' samples. Specimen: blood. The chain joins TRBV19 to TRBJ1-1, with 9 bases lining up with TRBD1. The chain's CDR3 is CASSVPNRGHTEAFF. The CDR3 DNA follows: TGTGCCAGTAGTGTCCCCAACAGGGGGCATACTGAAGCTTTCTTT.